This passage covers 19 T cell receptor beta chains from one sample sequenced in a study of radiation and T cells in renal cell carcinoma. Regarding time point: blood 4 weeks post-SBRT, at nephrectomy. Treatment indicated: 15 Gy SBRT to primary tumor, nephrectomy 4 weeks later. Profiling relied on immunoSEQ multiplex PCR, and the TCRdb table lists in-frame clones only, not all of them. The sample holds 130,000 to 150,000 clones, 86% seen once. The material sequenced was blood, taken from a patient whose treatment included radiotherapy and nephrectomy. Receptor source: a woman in her fifties or sixties with renal cell carcinoma.

The V call is TRBV7-2, the J call TRBJ2-7; D remains unclear. The CDR3 is made up of 14 amino acids. Trimming shortened V by 3 bases and J by 2 bases, and 11 bases separated the two germline ends. The germline gives CDR1 SGHTA, CDR2 FQGNSA. The CDR3 coding sequence is TGTGCCAGCAGCTTGGGTCACGGACCCTACGAGCAGTACTTC. Translated: CASSLGHGPYEQYF.

The chain joins TRBV23-1 to TRBJ1-1; 7 positions match TRBD1. TRBV23-1 is placed among ORFs of uncertain function. This CDR3 has 18 amino acids. V gave up 2 bases and J gave up 0 bases; unmatched junction bases: 12. The CDR3 loop is CASSQPRDRAVMNTEAFF. In DNA, the CDR3 is TGCGCCAGCAGTCAACCTCGTGACAGGGCCGTCATGAACACTGAAGCTTTCTTT.

The chain uses TRBV9 and TRBJ1-6; D is ambiguous. V gave up 3 bases and J gave up 9 bases, with 16 bases separating them. The CDR3 consists of 15 residues. Germline-derived CDR1 and CDR2 are SGDLS and YYNGEE. The CDR3 bases are TGTGCCAGCAGCGCGTCGCATATGACGGCTTCACCCCTCCACTTT. This encodes CASSASHMTASPLHF.

The V call is TRBV5-1, the J call TRBJ2-7; 10 nucleotides line up with TRBD2. This CDR3 is 14 amino acids long. CDR1 is SGHRS and CDR2 is YFSETQ in the germline V gene. V lost 8 bases and J lost 9; bases outside the gene matches: 14. The CDR3 DNA reads TGCGCCAGTACAGAAGGGCTAGCGGGAGAATGGCAGTACTTC. Protein sequence: CASTEGLAGEWQYF.

This clone was seen only once. V is TRBV9 and J is TRBJ2-5, with 8 bases aligning to TRBD2. The CDR3 spans 15 residues. Germline V gene sequence: CDR1 SGDLS, CDR2 YYNGEE. J gave up 2 bases and V 0 bases, and 3 bases lay outside the gene matches. CDR3 bases: TGTGCCAGCAGCGTAGATTTAGCGGGGCAAGAGACCCAGTACTTC. Encoded protein: CASSVDLAGQETQYF.

The rearrangement links TRBV9 to TRBJ2-7; no clear D. This CDR3 is 15 amino acids long. Trimming stripped 0 bases from V and 6 bases from J, with 16 bases between. CDR1 and CDR2 from the germline V gene are SGDLS and YYNGEE. The DNA for the CDR3 is TGTGCCAGCAGCGTAGACGGCTACCGCAACGGCGAGCAGTACTTC. Encoded protein: CASSVDGYRNGEQYF. The entire variable domain, with the rest obtained from reference TRBV9 and TRBJ2-7, is as follows: DSGVTQTPKHLITATGQRVTLRCSPRSGDLSVYWYQQSLDQGLQFLIQYYNGEERAKGNILERFSAQQFPDLHSELNLSSLELGDSALYFCASSVDGYRNGEQYFGPGTRLTVT.

The chain couples TRBV18 to TRBJ2-1; D call uncertain. The CDR3 length is 13 residues. Trimming shortened V by 1 base and J by 10 bases, and 11 bases separated the two germline ends. Per germline, CDR1 KGHSH and CDR2 LQKENI. The CDR3 DNA is TGTGCCAGCTCACCACACCTTCAAGACGAGCAGTTCTTC. It is translated as CASSPHLQDEQFF.

This rearrangement joins TRBV5-1 to TRBJ2-5; 10 bases are shared with TRBD1. CDR3 length: 16 residues. Unmatched junction bases numbered 2, after V lost 0 bases and J lost 0 bases. Germline lookup yields CDR1 SGHRS and CDR2 YFSETQ. The CDR3 loop is CASSLAGTGDQETQYF. The CDR3 coding sequence is TGCGCCAGCAGCTTGGCCGGGACAGGGGACCAAGAGACCCAGTACTTC.

This chain links TRBV7-9 with TRBJ1-2; D is uncertain. The CDR3 sequence is 14 residues long. Germline CDR1 reads SEHNR; CDR2 reads FQNEAQ (reference sequence). Between the trimmed V and J ends, which lost 1 base and 2 bases, there was a span of 8 bases. The CDR3 here is CASSLESANYGYTF. CDR3 bases: TGTGCCAGCAGCTTAGAATCCGCGAACTATGGCTACACCTTC.

The DNA for the CDR3 is TGTGCCAGCAGCCAAGATAGCACAGGTCGGGGCTACACCTTC. It is translated as CASSQDSTGRGYTF. The chain is built from TRBV4-2 and TRBJ1-2; weak D call: TRBD1 (5 bases). This CDR3 is 14 amino acids long. Germline CDR1 and CDR2: LGHNA and YNFKEQ. The V gene lost 0 bases and the J gene lost 8 bases, with 13 bases spanning the gap.

This clone was seen only once. The chain uses TRBV7-2 and TRBJ2-4; weak D call: TRBD1 (6 bases). Germline V CDR1 and CDR2: SGHTA, FQGNSA. The CDR3 covers 16 residues. Deletions cut 1 base from V and 0 bases from J, with 10 bases between. CDR3 in DNA: TGTGCCAGCAGCTTAGGACAGGAGCGAGCCAAAAACATTCAGTACTTC. This encodes CASSLGQERAKNIQYF.

The genes are TRBV27 and TRBJ2-7, with TRBD1 identical over 8 bases. The CDR3 covers 12 residues. Germline CDR1 is MNHEY and CDR2 is SMNVEV (reference sequence). J gave up 3 bases and V 5 bases, and 0 bases lay outside the gene matches. The chain's CDR3 is CASSDRGYEQYF. DNA for the CDR3: TGTGCCAGCAGTGACAGGGGCTACGAGCAGTACTTC.

This clone has only one observation. The V call is TRBV7-9, the J call TRBJ2-1; possibly TRBD2 for D (5 bases). Germline CDR1 reads SEHNR; CDR2 reads FQNEAQ (reference sequence). CDR3 size: 15 residues. Trimming removed 7 bases from V and 8 bases from J, with 21 bases in between. The DNA for the CDR3 is TGTGCCAGCACCCTGGGTATGGGCGACGGGGATGAGCAGTTCTTC. Translating gives CASTLGMGDGDEQFF.

V is TRBV18 and J is TRBJ1-2, with 7 bases matching TRBD1. Trimming at V came to 3 bases and at J to 7 bases, leaving 5 bases not matched to a gene. In germline, CDR1 is KGHSH, CDR2 LQKENI. The CDR3 totals 13 residues. CDR3 loop: CASSPSPGGGYTF. CDR3 nucleotide sequence: TGTGCCAGCTCACCCTCTCCAGGGGGTGGCTACACCTTC.

This clone was counted only a few times. This sequence joins TRBV5-1 and TRBJ1-1; D unresolved. CDR3 length: 13 residues. Germline V CDR1 and CDR2: SGHRS, YFSETQ. Trimming cost V 1 base and J 1 base, with 5 bases left between them. Here the CDR3 reads CASSLFGNTEAFF. The DNA of the CDR3 is TGCGCCAGCAGCTTGTTTGGGAACACTGAAGCTTTCTTT.

Notes on this clone: The sample carries other DNA sequences with the same CDR3. The V call is TRBV29-1, the J call TRBJ2-2; 7 positions agree with TRBD2. Germline CDR1 is SQVTM and CDR2 is ANQGSEA. The CDR3 runs 15 residues. CDR3 coding DNA: TGCAGTACGGGAAAGGGGAGGGAAGGTACCGGGGAGCTGTTTTTT. Translation gives CSTGKGREGTGELFF.

This chain uses TRBV10-3 with TRBJ1-1; 7 bases map to TRBD1. Germline V gene data show CDR1 as ENHRY and CDR2 as SYGVKD. With V trimmed by 4 bases and J by 1 base, 0 bases remained unmatched. CDR3 size: 13 residues. The CDR3 region has the DNA TGTGCCATCAGTGGGACAGGGAACACTGAAGCTTTCTTT. Translating it yields CAISGTGNTEAFF.

This chain links TRBV28 with TRBJ2-2; D may correspond to TRBD1 or TRBD2 (5 bases each). CDR1 is MDHEN, CDR2 SYDVKM, per germline. V was trimmed by 6 bases and J by 4 bases, leaving 18 bases between them. This CDR3 is built from 16 residues. The CDR3 loop is CASSYIDRGITGELFF. In DNA form, the CDR3 reads TGTGCCAGCAGCTATATAGACAGAGGGATCACCGGGGAGCTGTTTTTT.

The chain carries TRBV6-6 and TRBJ2-4, with D possibly being TRBD1 (6 bases). Between the trimmed V and J ends, which lost 6 bases and 2 bases, there was a span of 17 bases. CDR3 length: 16 residues. Per the germline V gene, CDR1 is MNHNY and CDR2 is SVGAGI (reference sequence). In DNA, the CDR3 is TGTGCCAGCAGGACATCTTCAGGGGTTTCCAAAAACATTCAGTACTTC. As protein: CASRTSSGVSKNIQYF.